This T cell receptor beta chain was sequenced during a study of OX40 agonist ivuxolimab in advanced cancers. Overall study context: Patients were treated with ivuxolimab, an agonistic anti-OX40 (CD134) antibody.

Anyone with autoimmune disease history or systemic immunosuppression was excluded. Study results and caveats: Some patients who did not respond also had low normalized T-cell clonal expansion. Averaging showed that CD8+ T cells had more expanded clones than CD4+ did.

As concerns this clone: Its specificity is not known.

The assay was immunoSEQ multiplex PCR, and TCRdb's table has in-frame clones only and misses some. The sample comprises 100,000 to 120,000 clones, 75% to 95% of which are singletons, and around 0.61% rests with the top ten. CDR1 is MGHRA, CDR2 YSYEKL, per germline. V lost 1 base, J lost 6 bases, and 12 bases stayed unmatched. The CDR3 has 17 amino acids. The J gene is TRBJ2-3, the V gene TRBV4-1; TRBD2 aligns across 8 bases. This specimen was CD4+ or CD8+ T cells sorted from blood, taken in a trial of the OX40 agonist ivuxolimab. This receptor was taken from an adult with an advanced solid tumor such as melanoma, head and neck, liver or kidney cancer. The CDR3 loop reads CASSQVGGAGITDTQYF. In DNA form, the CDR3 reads TGCGCCAGCAGCCAAGTCGGGGGGGCGGGAATCACGGATACGCAGTATTTT.